This T cell receptor beta chain came from a study of regulatory T cells. General observations from the study: Patient repertoires had restricted TRB V-J pairs and skewed V and J usage, most in Tregs. Hydrophobic residues at CDR3 positions 6 and 7 were enriched in conventional CD4+ T cells of CD3G-deficient patients.

The primer mix had 52 TRBV and 13 TRBJ primers. Here immunoSEQ multiplex PCR was the method, and the copy in TCRdb shows in-frame clones only, minus some. The sample holds some 30,000 clones, over 90% seen once. On this clone itself: Its matching antigen is unknown.

The V gene lost 0 bases and the J gene lost 0 bases, with 8 bases spanning the gap. The CDR3 has 15 amino acids. Germline-derived CDR1 and CDR2 are SGHRS and YFSETQ. Every patient with CD3G deficiency had evidence of autoimmunity. Patients aged 2 to 39 years had fewer naive T cells. Regulatory (CD25-high CD127-low) and conventional (CD25-low CD127-high) CD4+ T cells were sorted separately. This TCR was recovered from a child younger than 10 with CD3G deficiency. Sample: conventional CD4+ T cells sorted from blood. The rearrangement uses TRBV5-1 and TRBJ2-3; D is ambiguous. This CDR3 reads CASSLERPSTDTQYF. The DNA for the CDR3 is TGCGCCAGCAGCTTGGAAAGACCTAGCACAGATACGCAGTATTTT.